Shown below are 32 T cell receptor beta chains from a single sample sequenced in a study of graft-versus-host responses after intestinal transplantation. Assay used: immunoSEQ multiplex PCR; TCRdb lists only in-frame clones, some missing. Of about 15,000 clones listed, 30% to 40% are singletons. Material: alloreactive CD4+ T cells from a mixed lymphocyte reaction culture, obtained before intestinal transplant. The subset: CFSE-low proliferating T cells sorted from approximately 6-day pre-transplant mixed lymphocyte reaction (GvH or HvG direction). These TCRs come from a human patient who received an intestinal transplant.

Notes on this clone: The junction departs from germline at one end; a sequencing error may be responsible. The chain has TRBV28 and TRBJ2-1; the match to TRBD1 covers 9 bases. From germline, CDR1 is MDHEN and CDR2 SYDVKM. The CDR3 contains 14 residues. CDR3 coding DNA: TGTGCCAGCAGTAGGACAGGGGCCTCCGGGGAGCCGTTCTTC. Protein product: CASSRTGASGEPFF.

This clone was counted between two and nine times. The V and J genes are TRBV6-4 and TRBJ2-3; D is undetermined. Trimming removed 6 bases at V and 5 bases at J, with 12 bases between. Per germline, CDR1 MRHNA and CDR2 SNTAGT. The CDR3 consists of 13 residues. DNA for the CDR3: TGTGCCAGCAGCCCCGAAGGTGGAGATACGCAGTATTTT. Translated, it gives CASSPEGGDTQYF.

The V gene is TRBV4-1, the J gene TRBJ2-6; 7 nucleotides line up with TRBD1. The germline gives CDR1 MGHRA, CDR2 YSYEKL. The CDR3 is made up of 16 amino acids. Trimming took 4 bases from V and 0 from J; bases not matched to a gene: 3. This chain's CDR3 is CASSPGTASGANVLTF. DNA for the CDR3: TGCGCCAGCAGCCCCGGGACAGCCTCTGGGGCCAACGTCCTGACTTTC.

The chain couples TRBV5-4 to TRBJ2-5; TRBD2 matches at 7 bases. The CDR3 is 16 amino acids. J was trimmed by 4 bases and V by 4 bases; bases with no gene match: 13. Germline values: CDR1 SGHNT, CDR2 YYREEE (reference sequence). CDR3 residues: CASSQDQTGGGETQYF. CDR3 nucleotides: TGTGCCAGCAGCCAAGATCAAACGGGAGGCGGAGAGACCCAGTACTTC.

This chain's CDR3 is CASSTSGYEQFF. The CDR3 DNA reads TGTGCCAGCAGCACCAGCGGATATGAGCAGTTCTTC. This chain links TRBV7-3 with TRBJ2-1; D may be TRBD2 (5 bases). The CDR3 contains 12 residues. V lost 5 bases and J lost 8, with 10 bases in between. Germline V gene data show CDR1 as SGHTA and CDR2 as FQGTGA. Supplemented by reference TRBV7-3 and TRBJ2-1, the full variable domain reads GAGVSQTPSNKVTEKGKYVELRCDPISGHTALYWYRQSLGQGPEFLIYFQGTGAADDSGLPNDRFFAVRPEGSVSTLKIQRTERGDSAVYLCASSTSGYEQFFGPGTRLTVL.

This clone was seen more than once but under ten times. V is TRBV9 and J is TRBJ2-3; 9 bases are a match to TRBD2. Germline V CDR1 and CDR2: SGDLS, YYNGEE. The V gene end was trimmed by 2 bases and the J gene end by 7 bases; junction bases not matched to a gene: 8. The CDR3 is 15 amino acids. CDR3 nucleotide sequence: TGTGCCAGCAGCGTTCTAGCGGGAAAGGGGAATACGCAGTATTTT. Translating gives CASSVLAGKGNTQYF.

This chain joins TRBV6-5 and TRBJ1-1, with 10 bases aligning to TRBD1. This CDR3 is built from 13 residues. Germline V gives CDR1 MNHEY, CDR2 SVGAGI. V gave up 10 bases and J gave up 7 bases; unmatched junction bases: 9. This chain's CDR3 is CATQDRGWSEAFF. In DNA form, the CDR3 reads TGTGCCACCCAGGACAGGGGGTGGAGTGAAGCTTTCTTT.

In its sample, this clone was seen a few times. V is TRBV14 and J is TRBJ2-7; 8 bases are a match to TRBD2. J was trimmed by 7 bases and V by 5 bases; bases with no gene match: 10. The CDR3 sequence is 14 residues long. CDR1 and CDR2 from the germline V gene are SGHDN and FVKESK. CDR3 sequence: CASSTPGGLREQYF. CDR3 DNA sequence: TGTGCCAGCAGCACCCCGGGAGGGCTGAGGGAGCAGTACTTC.

This chain links TRBV5-4 with TRBJ2-5; 7 nucleotides line up with TRBD1. The CDR3 sequence is 16 residues long. V shed 0 bases and J 0 bases; nucleotides not matched to a gene: 5. Looked up from germline, CDR1 is SGHNT and CDR2 is YYREEE (reference sequence). This chain's CDR3 is CASSLGTGQYQETQYF. CDR3 nucleotides: TGTGCCAGCAGCTTGGGGACAGGACAGTACCAAGAGACCCAGTACTTC.

This clone was seen a handful of times. This rearrangement joins TRBV11-2 to TRBJ2-1; a weak D match, TRBD2 (6 bases). Trimming removed 5 bases from V and 6 bases from J, with 20 bases in between. Germline loops: CDR1 SGHAT, CDR2 FQNNGV. The CDR3 sequence is 16 residues long. The CDR3: CASSLTYPGLINEQFF. Written as DNA, the CDR3 is TGTGCCAGCAGCCTTACTTACCCGGGACTTATCAATGAGCAGTTCTTC. Drawing the rest from reference TRBV11-2 and TRBJ2-1, the complete variable domain is EAGVAQSPRYKIIEKRQSVAFWCNPISGHATLYWYQQILGQGPKLLIQFQNNGVVDDSQLPKDRFSAERLKGVDSTLKIQPAKLEDSAVYLCASSLTYPGLINEQFFGPGTRLTVL.

The chain is built from TRBV4-3 and TRBJ1-5; D is unresolved. Germline assignment: CDR1 LGHNA and CDR2 YSLEER. V was cut by 0 bases and J by 6 bases, with 12 bases left in between. The CDR3 covers 15 residues. This chain's CDR3 is CASSQEWRRGQPQHF. In DNA, the CDR3 is TGCGCCAGCAGCCAAGAGTGGCGGCGGGGTCAGCCCCAGCATTTT.

The chain carries TRBV6-6 and TRBJ2-1; the D call may be TRBD1 or TRBD2 (6 bases each). Trimming left V 5 bases short and J 9 bases short, with 17 bases between. The length of the CDR3 is 14 residues. Germline values: CDR1 MNHNY, CDR2 SVGAGI (reference sequence). The CDR3 nucleotides are TGTGCCAGCAGTGGCCCGACTCGGGGGCGTGAGCAGTTCTTC. As protein: CASSGPTRGREQFF.

With regard to this clone: A much larger clone lies one base from this, so it may be a read error. The chain joins TRBV4-2 to TRBJ1-4, with 10 bases fitting TRBD1. The CDR3 spans 18 residues. Germline CDR1 LGHNA, CDR2 YNFKEQ. V lost 1 base, J lost 0 bases, and 5 bases stayed unmatched. CDR3 protein: CASSQGQGADTTNEKLFF. CDR3 nucleotide sequence: TGTGCCAGCAGCCAAGGACAGGGGGCAGACACAACTAATGAAAAACTGTTTTTT.

This clone was seen more than once but under ten times. V gene TRBV6-1 combines with J gene TRBJ2-7, with 7 bases aligning to TRBD1. Germline CDR1 is MNHNS and CDR2 is SASEGT. The V segment lost 7 bases and the J segment 2 bases; nucleotides outside the gene matches: 5. The CDR3 contains 13 residues. Written as DNA, the CDR3 is TGTGCCAGCAACAGGGGATGGACCTACGAGCAGTACTTC. Its protein product is CASNRGWTYEQYF.

V is TRBV11-2 and J is TRBJ2-1, with 14 bases fitting TRBD2. There are 16 residues in the CDR3. The ends lost 5 bases at V and 5 bases at J; junction bases unmatched: 5. CDR1 and CDR2 from the germline V gene are SGHAT and FQNNGV. The CDR3 sequence: CASSAKGLAGDNEQFF. The CDR3 DNA is TGTGCCAGCAGCGCAAAGGGACTAGCGGGGGACAATGAGCAGTTCTTC.

The chain is built from TRBV11-2 and TRBJ2-3; 9 bases fit TRBD2. Germline V gene sequence: CDR1 SGHAT, CDR2 FQNNGV. This CDR3 is built from 19 residues. The V segment lost 4 bases and the J segment 0 bases; nucleotides outside the gene matches: 14. DNA of the CDR3: TGTGCCAGCAGCTCCCCCGGGCGGGGGGGCTTCGGAAGCACAGATACGCAGTATTTT. Its translation is CASSSPGRGGFGSTDTQYF.

The V and J genes are TRBV9 and TRBJ2-3; either TRBD1 or TRBD2 may supply D (5 bases each). Trimming pared 4 bases from V and 2 bases from J, leaving 17 bases between. Germline V gene data show CDR1 as SGDLS and CDR2 as YYNGEE. The CDR3 sequence is 16 residues long. CDR3 region: CASSKVRDGTTDTQYF. The CDR3 DNA reads TGTGCCAGCAGCAAAGTCCGGGACGGGACCACAGATACGCAGTATTTT.

The genes are TRBV21-1 and TRBJ1-4. TRBV21-1 is shown as a pseudogene. The CDR3 covers 16 residues. CDR3 protein: CASSRGYKVHNEKLFF. In nucleotides, the CDR3 is TGTGCCAGCAGCCGGGGCTACAAGGTGCATAATGAAAAACTGTTTTTT.

V and J are TRBV29-1 and TRBJ1-3; 8 bases line up with TRBD1. The CDR3 is made up of 15 amino acids. V gave up 1 base and J gave up 1 base; unmatched junction bases: 3. Germline V gene lookup returns CDR1 SQVTM and CDR2 ANQGSEA. The CDR3 DNA is TGCAGCGTTGAAGGACAGGGGACATCTGGAAACACCATATATTTT. Its translation: CSVEGQGTSGNTIYF.

This clone was counted a few times. The chain uses TRBV20-1 and TRBJ1-2, with TRBD1 matching 8 bases. Germline V lookup: CDR1 DFQATT, CDR2 SNEGSKA (reference sequence). V shed 5 bases, J shed 7 bases, and the junction held 3 bases outside the gene matches. CDR3 length: 11 residues. The CDR3 nucleotides read TGCAGTGCTTGGACAGGGAGTGGCTACACCTTC. Protein: CSAWTGSGYTF.

This clone was seen a few times. V gene TRBV5-8 combines with J gene TRBJ1-5; D is unresolved. Germline values: CDR1 SGHTS, CDR2 YDEGEE. V dropped 2 bases and J dropped 3 bases, with 15 bases sitting between them. The length of the CDR3 is 16 residues. The CDR3 sequence: CASSFYQGQYNQPQHF. The CDR3 DNA sequence: TGTGCCAGCAGCTTTTATCAAGGCCAATACAATCAGCCCCAGCATTTT.

Points on this clone: One end of the junction is discordant with germline, which a read error may explain. CDR3 sequence: CATSQDWGGALSYEQYF. CDR3 bases: TGTGCCACCAGCCAGGACTGGGGGGGGGCCCTCTCCTACGAGCAGTACTTC. This rearrangement joins TRBV16 to TRBJ2-7; D perhaps matches TRBD2 (7 bases). From germline, CDR1 is KGHSY and CDR2 FQNENV. This CDR3 spans 17 amino acids.

This clone came up a few times. V and J are TRBV6-5 and TRBJ2-6; possible D gene TRBD2, 5 bases. V gave up 2 bases and J gave up 0 bases, with 5 bases separating them. CDR3 size: 15 residues. CDR1 and CDR2 from the germline V gene are MNHEY and SVGAGI. The CDR3 sequence: CASSYGSSGANVLTF. CDR3 bases: TGTGCCAGCAGTTACGGGAGCTCTGGGGCCAACGTCCTGACTTTC.

This clone came up a few times. This chain links TRBV18 with TRBJ1-2; D not certain. The CDR3 loop spans 14 amino acids. With 5 bases removed from V and 8 bases from J, the gap between germline ends came to 18 bases. Per the germline V gene, CDR1 is KGHSH and CDR2 is LQKENI. CDR3: CASSYRANAYGYTF. CDR3 in DNA: TGTGCCAGCTCATACAGAGCGAATGCCTACGGCTACACCTTC.

V is TRBV14 and J is TRBJ1-2; weak D call: TRBD1 (5 bases). CDR1 is SGHDN, CDR2 FVKESK, per germline. The V and J ends lost 3 bases and 4 bases respectively, with 15 bases between them. The CDR3 is 15 amino acids. The CDR3 sequence is CASSQHRTGLYGYTF. CDR3 nucleotide sequence: TGTGCCAGCAGCCAGCACAGGACCGGTCTCTATGGCTACACCTTC.

This clone was seen only once. This may arise from a read error, as a much more abundant clone is one base away. The CDR3 DNA follows: TGTGCCAGCAGTGACGATAGCAATCAGCCCCAGCATTTT. It codes for CASSDDSNQPQHF. The rearrangement uses TRBV2 and TRBJ1-5; D is unclear. This CDR3 has 13 amino acids. From germline, CDR1 is SNHLY and CDR2 FYNNEI. Trimming took 3 bases from V and 0 from J, leaving 3 bases between them.

This clone occurred a few times. This chain joins TRBV29-1 and TRBJ2-2; 7 bases are a match to TRBD1. This CDR3 has 13 residues. The J segment lost 6 bases and the V segment lost 5 bases, leaving 6 bases of the junction unmatched. The germline V gene has CDR1 SQVTM and CDR2 ANQGSEA. CDR3 nucleotides: TGCAGCGTTAGAGGGCAGGGGGCCGGGGAGCTGTTTTTT. It specifies CSVRGQGAGELFF.

The rearrangement uses TRBV18 and TRBJ2-3, with D uncertain. This CDR3 contains 16 residues. CDR1 is KGHSH, CDR2 LQKENI, per germline. V was cut by 1 base and J by 2 bases, with 13 bases left in between. The CDR3 DNA follows: TGTGCCAGCTCACCACGGTTTACGGATTTCACAGATACGCAGTATTTT. Translated: CASSPRFTDFTDTQYF.

This clone has just a few counts. V and J are TRBV27 and TRBJ1-1; no reliable D call. The germline V gene has CDR1 MNHEY and CDR2 SMNVEV (reference sequence). V was clipped by 6 bases and J by 3 bases, with 14 bases between them. The CDR3 loop spans 14 amino acids. Written as DNA, the CDR3 is TGTGCCAGCAGCCCCCGGACCGACTACACTGAAGCTTTCTTT. As protein: CASSPRTDYTEAFF.

This clone appeared a few times. The chain links TRBV15 to TRBJ2-1; D may be TRBD1 or TRBD2 (5 bases each). The germline CDR1 and CDR2 sequences are LNHNV and YYDKDF (reference sequence). The CDR3 has 14 residues. V lost 4 bases to trimming and J lost 9 bases, with 16 bases between them. The CDR3 DNA reads TGTGCCACCAGCACTGGGACGCTACGGGGTGAGCAGTTCTTC. Its translation is CATSTGTLRGEQFF.

This clone was counted only a few times. The gene calls are TRBV7-2 and TRBJ2-1; TRBD2 aligns across 9 bases. This CDR3 has 15 amino acids. Per the germline V gene, CDR1 is SGHTA and CDR2 is FQGNSA. After removal of 1 base from V and 5 bases from J, the junction contained 3 bases not matched to a gene. The CDR3 DNA reads as TGTGCCAGCAGCTTAGAACTAGCGGGTAACAATGAGCAGTTCTTC. This sequence encodes CASSLELAGNNEQFF.

The chain recombines TRBV6-5 with TRBJ2-7; tentatively, D is TRBD1 or TRBD2 (6 bases each). V lost 2 bases, J lost 5 bases, and 13 bases lay in between. Germline V gene sequence: CDR1 MNHEY, CDR2 SVGAGI. The CDR3 covers 14 residues. The CDR3 reads CASSYTYREDEQYF. CDR3 coding DNA: TGTGCCAGCAGTTACACGTACAGGGAGGACGAGCAGTACTTC.